A selection of T cell receptor beta chains follows, all from one sample in a study of blood T cell repertoires in COVID-19. The protocol was immunoSEQ multiplex PCR, while the TCRdb copy is restricted to in-frame clones and leaves out a portion. The data hold around 150,000 clones, with around 83% observed a single time. What was sequenced was peripheral blood. Every receptor here comes from a man between 35 and 55 years old with acute or convalescent COVID-19. CDR3s include the opening cysteine and the closing phenylalanine or tryptophan. Fields, in order: V gene, J gene, D gene, clone size, CDR3 DNA, CDR3 protein. A D gene is named only where the DNA matches it firmly. Expanded clones get a size class; other rows say once, few or many, or leave the size out.

V gene: TRBV18; J gene: TRBJ1-2; D gene: .; clone size: .; CDR3 DNA: TGTGCCAGCTCGCCCACGGGGGGCGAGGGCTATGGCTACACCTTC; CDR3 protein: CASSPTGGEGYGYTF
V gene: TRBV10-2; J gene: TRBJ2-7; D gene: TRBD1; clone size: .; CDR3 DNA: TGCGCCAGCAGTGGATGGACAGGATCAAGCGCCTACGAGCAGTACTTC; CDR3 protein: CASSGWTGSSAYEQYF
V gene: TRBV10-3; J gene: TRBJ1-2; D gene: TRBD1; clone size: .; CDR3 DNA: TGTGCCATCAGCCAACAGGGGGAAAACTATGGCTACACCTTC; CDR3 protein: CAISQQGENYGYTF
V gene: TRBV11-2; J gene: TRBJ2-1; D gene: .; clone size: .; CDR3 DNA: TGTGCCAGCAGCTCCCCGTGGAGTGGGGGGGCCAGGGGACATGAGCAGTTCTTC; CDR3 protein: CASSSPWSGGARGHEQFF
V gene: TRBV18; J gene: TRBJ1-2; D gene: .; clone size: once; CDR3 DNA: TGTGCCAGCTCACCACCGGGTTTCCGTGCTAGCTATGGCTACACCTTC; CDR3 protein: CASSPPGFRASYGYTF
V gene: TRBV5-6; J gene: TRBJ1-5; D gene: TRBD1; clone size: few; CDR3 DNA: TGTGCCAGCAGCACGGGACAGGGACGCAATCAGCCCCAGCATTTT; CDR3 protein: CASSTGQGRNQPQHF
V gene: TRBV9; J gene: TRBJ2-1; D gene: TRBD1; clone size: few; CDR3 DNA: TGTGCCAGCAGCGTAGAGGGGGCGCGGTACAATGAGCAGTTCTTC; CDR3 protein: CASSVEGARYNEQFF
V gene: TRBV28; J gene: TRBJ2-5; D gene: TRBD1; clone size: .; CDR3 DNA: TGTGCCAGCAGTTTATTAGGGACAGCACGGCCGGGGACCCAGTACTTC; CDR3 protein: CASSLLGTARPGTQYF
V gene: TRBV11-2; J gene: TRBJ2-1; D gene: TRBD2; clone size: .; CDR3 DNA: TGTGCCAGCAGTACCGGCGGGGGGCCGTACAATGAGCAGTTCTTC; CDR3 protein: CASSTGGGPYNEQFF
V gene: TRBV4-1; J gene: TRBJ2-7; D gene: .; clone size: .; CDR3 DNA: TGCGCCAGCAGCCAAGGGAGTTCCTACGAGCAGTACTTC; CDR3 protein: CASSQGSSYEQYF
V gene: TRBV6-2/TRBV6-3; J gene: TRBJ1-3; D gene: .; clone size: .; CDR3 DNA: TGTGCCAGCGGTGACTTTCTCCTTGGAAACACCATATATTTT; CDR3 protein: CASGDFLLGNTIYF
V gene: TRBV15; J gene: TRBJ2-7; D gene: TRBD1; clone size: .; CDR3 DNA: TGTGCCACCAGCAGAGGGTCCGGGACAGGTGTCTACGAGCAGTACTTC; CDR3 protein: CATSRGSGTGVYEQYF
V gene: TRBV5-6; J gene: TRBJ2-3; D gene: TRBD2; clone size: .; CDR3 DNA: TGTGCCAGCAGCTTAGCGGGGGTGATTCCCCGGACGCAGTATTTT; CDR3 protein: CASSLAGVIPRTQYF
V gene: TRBV5-4; J gene: TRBJ1-2; D gene: TRBD1; clone size: .; CDR3 DNA: TGTGCCAGCAGCTTGGGGACAGGGATCTATGGCTACACCTTC; CDR3 protein: CASSLGTGIYGYTF
V gene: TRBV7-9; J gene: TRBJ2-7; D gene: TRBD1; clone size: .; CDR3 DNA: TGTGCCAGCACCCCAACGACAGGGACCGAGCAGTACTTC; CDR3 protein: CASTPTTGTEQYF
V gene: TRBV5-1; J gene: TRBJ2-7; D gene: .; clone size: once; CDR3 DNA: TGCGCCAGCAGCTTGAGAGGGGGAAGCTACGAGCAGTACTTC; CDR3 protein: CASSLRGGSYEQYF
V gene: TRBV6-1; J gene: TRBJ2-4; D gene: TRBD1; clone size: .; CDR3 DNA: TGTGCCAGCAGTGAAGGCCCGACCGGGACAGGAGGATACATTCAGTACTTC; CDR3 protein: CASSEGPTGTGGYIQYF